This T cell receptor (beta chain) was captured by sequencing in a study of T cell repertoires in cytomegalovirus infection. For the study at large: Shared public TCR beta signatures pointed to both CMV infection and a matching HLA type.

There are 17 residues in the CDR3. CDR1 is SGHTA and CDR2 is FQGNSA in the germline V gene. V lost 1 base, J lost 2 bases, and 5 bases stayed unmatched. Each CDR3 protein gets one entry after TCRdb re-called the reads with MiXCR. The repertoire holds a few hundred thousand distinct CDR3 sequences, with roughly 20% as singletons. Whole-study results and caveats: The study found HLA-C-restricted CMV-specific TCR beta clonotypes dominating the ex vivo response. Pooled public TCR beta family frequency picked out CMV carriers with the relevant HLA.

This clonotype showed up just a few times. Its antigen is not known. Source material: PBMCs. This TCR derives from a human donor in good health (CMV status not recorded). Some clones in this sample may be carry-over from other donors' samples. The chain joins TRBV7-2 to TRBJ2-1, with 10 bases that match TRBD2. CDR3 region: CASSLDRTSGAYNEQFF. As DNA, the CDR3 is TGTGCCAGCAGCTTAGACAGGACTAGCGGAGCCTACAATGAGCAGTTCTTC.